These 16 T cell receptor beta chains came from one sample sequenced in a study of cytomegalovirus exposure and HLA in healthy donors. Here immunoSEQ multiplex PCR was the method, and the copy in TCRdb shows in-frame clones only, minus some. The sample lists about 250,000 clones; approximately 84% were seen once. Material: PBMCs. All receptors come from a man aged 18 to 29 in good health and CMV-seropositive.

J is TRBJ1-2 and V is TRBV19; unclear D gene. The CDR3 runs 12 residues. Germline lookup yields CDR1 LNHDA and CDR2 SQIVND (reference sequence). The V and J ends lost 3 bases and 4 bases respectively, with 6 bases between them. In nucleotides, the CDR3 is TGTGCCAGTAGTATCACAGCCTATGGCTACACCTTC. This codes for CASSITAYGYTF.

The chain carries TRBV30 and TRBJ2-7, with 7 bases aligning to TRBD1. The V segment lost 4 bases and the J segment 3 bases; nucleotides outside the gene matches: 15. The CDR3 extends over 16 amino acids. CDR1 GTSNPN and CDR2 SVGIG come from the germline V gene (reference sequence). This CDR3 reads CAWNIRSGQTNYEQYF. CDR3 nucleotide sequence: TGTGCCTGGAACATTAGGTCGGGACAGACCAACTACGAGCAGTACTTC.

The genes are TRBV2 and TRBJ2-3; D unclear. CDR1 is SNHLY, CDR2 FYNNEI, per germline. The V end lost 4 bases, the J end lost 2 bases, and 4 bases lay between the germline ends. The CDR3 consists of 12 residues. The CDR3 here is CASSGLTDTQYF. The CDR3 DNA is TGTGCCAGCAGTGGTCTCACAGATACGCAGTATTTT. The variable domain in full, with the rest retrieved from reference TRBV2 and TRBJ2-3, is EPEVTQTPSHQVTQMGQEVILRCVPISNHLYFYWYRQILGQKVEFLVSFYNNEISEKSEIFDDQFSVERPDGSNFTLKIRSTKLEDSAMYFCASSGLTDTQYFGPGTRLTVL.

This clone was seen repeatedly, ten times or more. The chain employs TRBV19 and TRBJ2-7, with unresolved D. V was cut by 3 bases and J by 0 bases, with 6 bases left in between. The CDR3 totals 13 residues. The germline CDR1 and CDR2 sequences are LNHDA and SQIVND (reference sequence). The CDR3 loop is CASSIRHSYEQYF. CDR3 nucleotides: TGTGCCAGTAGTATTAGGCACTCCTACGAGCAGTACTTC.

This clone appeared once. The rearrangement joins TRBV18 to TRBJ2-1; TRBD2 matches 7 bases. The CDR3 sequence is 17 residues long. Germline assignment: CDR1 KGHSH and CDR2 LQKENI. The V and J ends lost 1 base and 0 bases, in that order; junction bases with no gene match: 6. CDR3 sequence (DNA): TGTGCCAGCTCACCACGGGGGACTACCTACTCCTACAATGAGCAGTTCTTC. Protein sequence: CASSPRGTTYSYNEQFF.

The gene calls are TRBV7-9 and TRBJ1-2, with D possibly being TRBD1 (6 bases). This CDR3 spans 14 amino acids. The ends were cut back, 4 bases at V and 4 bases at J, with 13 bases in the middle. CDR1 and CDR2 (germline): SEHNR, FQNEAQ (reference sequence). In DNA, the CDR3 is TGTGCCAGCAGCTCCCTAGGGGGAGTCTATGGCTACACCTTC. Translation gives CASSSLGGVYGYTF.

The genes are TRBV4-3 and TRBJ2-7, with TRBD2 matching over 15 bases. Germline assignment: CDR1 LGHNA and CDR2 YSLEER. CDR3 length: 14 residues. Trimming removed 4 bases from V and 6 bases from J; junction bases left unmatched: 1. The CDR3 sequence is CASSPGLAGGEQYF. CDR3 DNA: TGCGCCAGCAGCCCGGGACTAGCGGGAGGCGAGCAGTACTTC.

J is TRBJ2-1 and V is TRBV27, with a weak D call TRBD2 (6 bases). The germline V gene encodes CDR1 MNHEY and CDR2 SMNVEV (reference sequence). Trimming pared 5 bases from V and 4 bases from J, leaving 21 bases between. This CDR3 contains 17 residues. CDR3 nucleotides: TGTGCCAGCAGTCCACTTTCGGGTAGCGGACTATACAATGAGCAGTTCTTC. It is translated as CASSPLSGSGLYNEQFF.

The chain carries TRBV4-1 and TRBJ1-1; 7 nucleotides match TRBD1. The length of the CDR3 is 15 residues. V lost 4 bases and J lost 1; bases outside the gene matches: 6. Germline lookup yields CDR1 MGHRA and CDR2 YSYEKL. CDR3 bases: TGCGCCAGCAGCCGGATCGACAGGGAGAACACTGAAGCTTTCTTT. This translates into CASSRIDRENTEAFF.

This clone was recorded only once. The chain combines TRBV5-4 with TRBJ1-2, with 7 bases aligning to TRBD1. Germline values: CDR1 SGHNT, CDR2 YYREEE (reference sequence). The CDR3 runs 14 residues. V gave up 0 bases and J gave up 7 bases; unmatched junction bases: 6. CDR3 nucleotide sequence: TGTGCCAGCAGCTTGGTAGGACAGGAGGCTGGCTACACCTTC. Translating it yields CASSLVGQEAGYTF.

The rearrangement joins TRBV18 to TRBJ1-1; D may be TRBD1 (5 bases). Germline V gene lookup returns CDR1 KGHSH and CDR2 LQKENI. The CDR3 spans 14 residues. The ends were cut back, 6 bases at V and 0 bases at J, with 11 bases in the middle. The CDR3 sequence: CASSPRELNTEAFF. The DNA for the CDR3 is TGTGCCAGCTCCCCCAGGGAGCTGAACACTGAAGCTTTCTTT. Together with reference TRBV18 and TRBJ1-1, the CDR3 gives the full variable domain: NAGVMQNPRHLVRRRGQEARLRCSPMKGHSHVYWYRQLPEEGLKFMVYLQKENIIDESGMPKERFSAEFPKEGPSILRIQQVVRGDSAAYFCASSPRELNTEAFFGQGTRLTVV.

This clone was observed once. The CDR3, as DNA: TGTGCCAGCAGTTTGGGCGAGAACACCGGGGAGCTGTTTTTT. Translation: CASSLGENTGELFF. The chain couples TRBV6-5 to TRBJ2-2; no clear D gene. The germline gives CDR1 MNHEY, CDR2 SVGAGI. Trimming pared 4 bases from V and 1 base from J, leaving 7 bases between. The CDR3 is 14 residues long.

V is TRBV19 and J is TRBJ1-4; 8 nucleotides agree with TRBD1. V dropped 6 bases and J dropped 7; count of bases not matched to a gene: 4. The CDR3 totals 13 residues. In germline, CDR1 is LNHDA, CDR2 SQIVND (reference sequence). CDR3 nucleotides: TGTGCCAGTAGGTGGACAGGGTCTGAAAAACTGTTTTTT. It yields the protein CASRWTGSEKLFF.

The rearrangement links TRBV5-6 to TRBJ1-2; TRBD1 agrees at 12 bases. Germline V gives CDR1 SGHDT, CDR2 YYEEEE. Germline trimming cut 4 bases from V and 4 bases from J; bases unmatched to any gene: 8. This CDR3 is 16 amino acids long. This chain's CDR3 is CASSPGTGGRGYGYTF. Here the CDR3 DNA reads TGTGCCAGCAGCCCAGGGACAGGGGGCCGTGGCTATGGCTACACCTTC.

The V call is TRBV6-6, the J call TRBJ2-7; 13 bases are shared with TRBD2. CDR3 length: 14 residues. The germline gives CDR1 MNHNY, CDR2 SVGAGI (reference sequence). V lost 6 bases to trimming and J lost 6 bases; unmatched junction nucleotides: 5. The CDR3 nucleotides read TGTGCCAGCAGCCCAGGGACTAGCGGGACCGAGCAGTACTTC. Protein sequence: CASSPGTSGTEQYF.

The chain links TRBV30 to TRBJ1-1, with TRBD1 identical over 8 bases. The CDR3 has 16 residues. V lost 4 bases and J lost 4; bases outside the gene matches: 14. Germline loops: CDR1 GTSNPN, CDR2 SVGIG (reference sequence). This CDR3 reads CAWTTPGRGRGTEAFF. In DNA form, the CDR3 reads TGTGCCTGGACCACACCGGGCAGGGGGCGAGGCACTGAAGCTTTCTTT.